This TCR beta chain is from a study of Tregs in tolerant kidney transplant recipients. Study results and limitations: Nucleotide sequences could not be compared across some patients' samples due to primer changes. Expanding Tregs on activated donor B cells appeared to best identify donor-specific TCRbeta clones. No direct test of biological reproducibility was done here.

Thawed PBMCs were FACS-sorted into unstimulated CD4+CD25+CD127- regulatory T cells, CD4+CD25- non-regulatory cells, CD4 and CD8 cells. Sequencing was performed with immunoSEQ multiplex PCR; in TCRdb, only in-frame clones are kept and a portion is missing. The sample contains some 62,000 clones, roughly 98% of which appear only once. Concerning this clone itself: Its antigen is not identified.

The CDR3 runs to 14 residues. Per the germline V gene, CDR1 is MNHNS and CDR2 is SASEGT. Germline trimming cut 6 bases from V and 8 bases from J; bases unmatched to any gene: 10. The chain links TRBV6-1 to TRBJ1-2, with TRBD1 matching over 9 bases. The sequence was obtained from a human donor who received a combined kidney and bone marrow transplant. Here the sequenced sample was Tregs from blood, taken before the transplant. The CDR3, as DNA: TGTGCCAGCAGGCACCGGGACAGGGCTGGGGGCTACACCTTC. It translates to CASRHRDRAGGYTF.